What follows is one T cell receptor (beta chain) and its context. This sample stems from a study of shared T cell receptors in the human thymus. The CDR3 length is 15 residues. V was trimmed by 0 bases and J by 14 bases, leaving 20 bases between them. Germline assignment: CDR1 MGHRA and CDR2 YSYEKL. The table came from immunoSEQ multiplex PCR; TCRdb's copy has only in-frame clones and leaves some out. The sample lists 700,000 or so clones; approximately 85% were seen once. These same records also appear under a second study, on human thymus T cells. That work states: Donors were healthy Finnish babies undergoing corrective operations for congenital heart defects. The thymus tissue came from resections taken during corrective heart surgery. Repertoires from thymus and blood appeared to show biased V and J gene usage.

The clonotype comes from a girl less than two years old with a congenital heart defect. Sequencing input: thymocytes. This chain connects TRBV4-1 to TRBJ1-3, with a possible D match to TRBD1 (5 bases). The CDR3 DNA reads TGCGCCAGCAGCCAAGAAATGAGGTCAGGGACTGGCCTATATTTT. Translating gives CASSQEMRSGTGLYF.